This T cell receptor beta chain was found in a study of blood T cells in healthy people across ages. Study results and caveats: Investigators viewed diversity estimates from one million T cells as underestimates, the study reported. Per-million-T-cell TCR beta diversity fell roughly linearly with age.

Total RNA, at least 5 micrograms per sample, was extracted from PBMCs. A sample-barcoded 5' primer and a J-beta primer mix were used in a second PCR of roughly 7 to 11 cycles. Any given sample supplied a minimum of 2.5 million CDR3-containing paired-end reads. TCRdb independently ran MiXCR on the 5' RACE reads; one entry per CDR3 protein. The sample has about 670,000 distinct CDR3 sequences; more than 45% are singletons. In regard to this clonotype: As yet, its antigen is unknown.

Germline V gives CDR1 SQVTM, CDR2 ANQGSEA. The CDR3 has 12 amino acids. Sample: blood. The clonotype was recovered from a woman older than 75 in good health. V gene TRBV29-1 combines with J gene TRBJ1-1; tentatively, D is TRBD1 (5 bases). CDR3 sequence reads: CSAGGVNTEAFF. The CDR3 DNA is TGCAGTGCCGGGGGGGTGAACACTGAAGCTTTCTTT. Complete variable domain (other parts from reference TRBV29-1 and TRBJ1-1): SAVISQKPSRDICQRGTSLTIQCQVDSQVTMMFWYRQQPGQSLTLIATANQGSEATYESGFVIDKFPISRPNLTFSTLTVSNMSPEDSSIYLCSAGGVNTEAFFGQGTRLTVV.